The T cell receptor (beta chain) under discussion was sequenced for a study of cytomegalovirus exposure and HLA in healthy donors. Of note for this clone: Its antigen is unknown.

Germline V gives CDR1 SGHAT, CDR2 FQDESV (reference sequence). The J segment lost 3 bases and the V segment lost 5 bases, leaving 12 bases of the junction unmatched. The CDR3 loop spans 16 amino acids. General study results and limits: With later analysis, a missense DCLRE1C variant became linked to TCR beta V- and J-gene trimming. Researchers catalogued 164 TCR beta chains as cytomegalovirus-associated. V segments that were indistinguishable, TRBV6-2 and TRBV6-3 among them, were omitted from analysis.

Primers included in the PCR were 60 Vbeta and 13 Jbeta primers. TCRdb keeps only in-frame clones here, not all; method: immunoSEQ multiplex PCR. The data show 70,000 or so clones, with more than 75% seen just once and over 1.5% held by the top ten. This chain links TRBV11-1 with TRBJ2-7, with 8 positions matching TRBD2. The TCR sequence derives from a man between 18 and 35 years old in good health and CMV-seronegative. Sequenced sample: PBMCs. The CDR3 DNA follows: TGTGCCAGCAGCCTACACCTTACTAGCGGTCGCTACGAGCAGTACTTC. Translating gives CASSLHLTSGRYEQYF.